These 7 T cell receptor beta chains came from one sample sequenced in a study of human T cells and chemical hapten exposure. Each CDR3 protein is one row after TCRdb ran MiXCR on the 5' RACE reads. The sample has 81,000 or so distinct CDR3 sequences, approximately 7.7% seen once. Unfractionated whole blood served as the source for total RNA extraction. These receptors were taken from a male donor in good health.

This clonotype was picked up a small number of times. The V gene is TRBV7-9, the J gene TRBJ2-1, with TRBD2 identical over 9 bases. Per germline, CDR1 SEHNR and CDR2 FQNEAQ (reference sequence). The CDR3 totals 14 residues. After removal of 2 bases from V and 6 bases from J, the junction contained 2 bases not matched to a gene. CDR3 sequence: CASSLLAGSNEQFF. The DNA for the CDR3 is TGTGCCAGCAGCTTACTAGCGGGATCCAATGAGCAGTTCTTC.

This clonotype occurred a few times. Relative to the germline gene, one junction end is altered; a read error may explain this. CDR3 DNA: TGTGCCATCAGTGAGCCGACTGGACAAGCGACCCAGTACTTC. Protein sequence: CAISEPTGQATQYF. The chain combines TRBV10-3 with TRBJ2-5; D might be TRBD1 (5 bases). Germline-derived CDR1 and CDR2 are ENHRY and SYGVKD. The CDR3 is 14 residues long.

This clonotype has more than one count but fewer than ten. V gene TRBV10-3 combines with J gene TRBJ1-1; 9 nucleotides match TRBD1. Germline V lookup: CDR1 ENHRY, CDR2 SYGVKD. This CDR3 has 13 residues. Trimming took 6 bases from V and 2 from J; bases not matched to a gene: 1. In nucleotides, the CDR3 is TGTGCCATCAGGGGACAGGGCAACACTGAAGCTTTCTTT. This codes for CAIRGQGNTEAFF.

Notes on this clonotype: This may stem from a read error, because a much larger clone lies one nucleotide away. The chain employs TRBV27 and TRBJ2-5; 9 bases are a match to TRBD1. This CDR3 is 15 amino acids long. Germline-derived CDR1 and CDR2 are MNHEY and SMNVEV (reference sequence). This chain's CDR3 is CTSSLFGQGRETQYF. The CDR3 region has the DNA TGTACCAGCAGTTTATTCGGACAGGGGCGTGAGACCCAGTACTTC.

The CDR3 region is CAWSVWGAKNTEAFF. CDR3 DNA: TGTGCCTGGAGTGTATGGGGGGCGAAGAACACTGAAGCTTTCTTT. The chain uses TRBV30 and TRBJ1-1, with D possibly being TRBD1 (6 bases). The CDR3 runs to 15 residues. The V gene lost 0 bases and the J gene lost 1 base, with 12 bases spanning the gap. Germline V gene data show CDR1 as GTSNPN and CDR2 as SVGIG (reference sequence).

The chain couples TRBV7-2 to TRBJ1-4, with D perhaps TRBD1 (5 bases). The CDR3 has 12 residues. Germline V gene sequence: CDR1 SGHTA, CDR2 FQGNSA. V was cut by 8 bases and J by 5 bases, with 9 bases left in between. CDR3 DNA sequence: TGTGCCAGCGGACACACCAATGAAAAACTGTTTTTT. Residues: CASGHTNEKLFF. Filled out from reference TRBV7-2 and TRBJ1-4, the complete variable domain reads GAGVSQSPSNKVTEKGKDVELRCDPISGHTALYWYRQSLGQGLEFLIYFQGNSAPDKSGLPSDRFSAERTGGSVSTLTIQRTQQEDSAVYLCASGHTNEKLFFGSGTQLSVL.

In its sample, this clonotype was seen a few times. This chain joins TRBV7-3 and TRBJ1-1; TRBD1 matches 7 bases. This CDR3 contains 15 residues. CDR1 is SGHTA, CDR2 FQGTGA, per germline. Trimming took 2 bases from V and 6 from J; bases not matched to a gene: 9. CDR3 region: CASSLDGTAASEAFF. The CDR3 DNA is TGTGCCAGCAGCTTAGATGGGACAGCAGCATCTGAAGCTTTCTTT.